This T cell receptor (beta chain) stems from a study of blood T cell repertoires in COVID-19. The protocol was immunoSEQ multiplex PCR, while the TCRdb copy is restricted to in-frame clones and leaves out a portion. In the table there are roughly 250,000 clones, about 85% of which are singletons. Germline V gives CDR1 LGHNA, CDR2 YSLEER. Trimming cost V 1 base and J 0 bases, with 10 bases left between them. The CDR3 loop spans 15 amino acids. Sequenced: peripheral blood. This clonotype was sampled from a human donor with COVID-19, enrolled during active disease. The donor label of this sample is uncertain. V and J are TRBV4-3 and TRBJ2-7; D call uncertain. In nucleotides, the CDR3 is TGCGCCAGCAGCCAAGGAGCAGGCAGCTCCTACGAGCAGTACTTC. This codes for CASSQGAGSSYEQYF.